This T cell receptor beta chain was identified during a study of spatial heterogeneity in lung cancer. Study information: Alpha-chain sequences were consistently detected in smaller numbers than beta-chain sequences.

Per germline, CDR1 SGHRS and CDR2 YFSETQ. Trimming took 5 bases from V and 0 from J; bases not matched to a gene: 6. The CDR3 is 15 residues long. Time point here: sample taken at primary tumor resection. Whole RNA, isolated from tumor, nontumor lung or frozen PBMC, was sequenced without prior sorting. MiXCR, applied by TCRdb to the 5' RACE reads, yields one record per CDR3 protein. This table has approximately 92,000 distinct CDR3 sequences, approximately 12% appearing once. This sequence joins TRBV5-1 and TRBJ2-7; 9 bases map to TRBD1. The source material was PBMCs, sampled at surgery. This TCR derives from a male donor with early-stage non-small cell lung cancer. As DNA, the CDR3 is TGCGCCAGCAGATCTGGACAGGGGTCCTCCTACGAGCAGTACTTC. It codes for CASRSGQGSSYEQYF.